This TCR beta chain derives from a study of blood T cell repertoires in COVID-19 (dated by TCRdb to about 2020). With respect to the entire study: The collaborator samples originated in the United States, Italy and Spain and spanned the acute and convalescent phases of COVID-19. The prospective study material was composed of cDNA or gDNA derived from T cells, B-cell-depleted T cells, or PBMCs. The dataset comprised deeply sampled blood TCRbeta repertoires from subjects exposed to, actively infected with, or recovered from COVID-19. A freely available public database, intended as a resource for researchers studying the immune response to SARS-CoV-2, is where the repertoires were released. The samples were drawn from the first 160 participants of the ongoing ImmuneRACE study and from over a thousand subjects provided by 6 global collaborators. Sample metadata almost always included a de-identified subject ID, COVID-19 status, age in years and sex. Where HLA class I and class II types were available, the types were taken from metadata supplied by the sample provider, not from assay-based typing.

Turning to this clone: Its target antigen remains unknown. It has no much larger one-base neighbor in the sample; base qualities were not kept.

Participants in the prospective study were enrolled through a virtual design, were aged roughly 18 to 100 years, and lived in about 25 United States geographic areas. In the prospective study, cohorts were assigned on the basis of participant-reported clinical history obtained from a screening survey and a study questionnaire. For ImmuneRACE Cohort 3, a participant was defined as recovered based on two consecutive negative NP/OP PCR tests, clearance by a healthcare professional, or resolution of symptoms. In the prospective study, whole blood, serum and a nasopharyngeal or oropharyngeal swab were collected from each participant by mobile phlebotomists. Prospective study participants could optionally give additional blood draws and questionnaires over an approximately 2-month period. Blood samples from the prospective study were shipped frozen or at room temperature prior to DNA extraction. General study outcomes and caveats: The amount of clinical and demographic metadata varied by source and participant and was provided uncurated.

TCRbeta CDR3 regions were amplified from genomic DNA by means of the immunoSEQ Assay, a bias-controlled multiplex PCR. Under the source paper's analysis protocol: The number of nucleated cells in each sample was estimated by amplification of reference gene primers within the assay. To quantify the absolute abundance of each unique TCRbeta CDR3 rearrangement, sequence reads were collapsed and filtered. For each sample, productive Simpson clonality was calculated by taking the square root of Simpson's diversity index across productive rearrangements. TCRdb holds this immuneACCESS table with in-frame rearrangements only. Some clones are missing; in checked studies, unresolved V genes explain under half, and the rest has no known cause. D and trimming come from the DNA, and the V and J calls and clone size come from that table. The table for this sample lists 130,000 or so clones; roughly 89% of them were counted only once. The ten largest clonotypes hold approximately 3.6% of the sample.

The sequencing sample was made of PBMCs or T cells enriched from blood (not recorded which). This receptor was obtained from a woman aged 25 to 39 who had recovered from COVID-19.

This receptor has the CDR3 CATPGQLSYEQYF. The DNA reads TGTGCCACCCCGGGACAACTCTCCTACGAGCAGTACTTC. The V and J segments used are TRBV24-1 and TRBJ2-7, with a weak D call of TRBD1 (6 bases match). CDR1 and CDR2 were assigned from the germline V gene as KGHDR and SFDVKD. From cysteine to phenylalanine, the CDR3 is 13 amino acids long. The retained sequence is limited to the CDR3, 39 bases, with the frame set at the first base. Deletion took 9 bases off V and 0 bases off J, with a span of 11 bases between the germline ends.